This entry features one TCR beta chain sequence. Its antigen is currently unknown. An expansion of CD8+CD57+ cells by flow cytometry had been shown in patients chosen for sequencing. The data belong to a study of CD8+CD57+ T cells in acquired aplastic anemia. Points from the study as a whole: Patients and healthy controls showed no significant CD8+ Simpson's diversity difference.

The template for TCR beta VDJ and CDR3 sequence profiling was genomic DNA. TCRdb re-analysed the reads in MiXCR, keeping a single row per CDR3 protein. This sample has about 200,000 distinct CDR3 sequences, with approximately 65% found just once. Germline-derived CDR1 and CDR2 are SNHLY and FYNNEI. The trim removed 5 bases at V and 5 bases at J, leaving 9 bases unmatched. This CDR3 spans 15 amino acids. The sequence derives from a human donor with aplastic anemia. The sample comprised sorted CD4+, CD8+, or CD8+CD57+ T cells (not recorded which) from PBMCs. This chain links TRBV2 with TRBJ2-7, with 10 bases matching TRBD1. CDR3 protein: CASSPYSGTGDEQYF. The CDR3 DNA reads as TGTGCCAGCAGTCCTTACTCCGGGACAGGGGACGAGCAGTACTTC.